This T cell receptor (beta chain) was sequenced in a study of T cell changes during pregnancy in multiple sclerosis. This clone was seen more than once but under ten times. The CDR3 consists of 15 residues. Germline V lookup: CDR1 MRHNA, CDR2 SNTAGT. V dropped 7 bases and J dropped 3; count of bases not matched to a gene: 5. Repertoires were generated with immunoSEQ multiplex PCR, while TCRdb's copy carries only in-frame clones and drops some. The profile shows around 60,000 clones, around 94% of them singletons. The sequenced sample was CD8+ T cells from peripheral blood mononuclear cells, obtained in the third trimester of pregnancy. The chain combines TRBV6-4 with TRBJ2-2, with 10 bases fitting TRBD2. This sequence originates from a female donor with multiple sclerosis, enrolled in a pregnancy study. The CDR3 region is CASKQGTSDTGELFF. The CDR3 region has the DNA TGTGCCAGCAAACAGGGGACTAGCGACACCGGGGAGCTGTTTTTT.